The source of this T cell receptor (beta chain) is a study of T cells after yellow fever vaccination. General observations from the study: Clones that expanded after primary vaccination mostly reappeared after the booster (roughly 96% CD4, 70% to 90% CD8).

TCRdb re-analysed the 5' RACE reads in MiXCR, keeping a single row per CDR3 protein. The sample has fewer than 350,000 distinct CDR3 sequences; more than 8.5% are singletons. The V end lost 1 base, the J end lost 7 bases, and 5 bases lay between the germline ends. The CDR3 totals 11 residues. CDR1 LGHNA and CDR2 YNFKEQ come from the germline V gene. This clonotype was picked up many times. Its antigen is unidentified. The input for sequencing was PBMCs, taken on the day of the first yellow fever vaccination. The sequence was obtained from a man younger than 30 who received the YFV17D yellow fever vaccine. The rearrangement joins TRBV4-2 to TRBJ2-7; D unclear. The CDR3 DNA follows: TGTGCCAGCAGCCAAGGGTCTGAGCAGTACTTC. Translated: CASSQGSEQYF.